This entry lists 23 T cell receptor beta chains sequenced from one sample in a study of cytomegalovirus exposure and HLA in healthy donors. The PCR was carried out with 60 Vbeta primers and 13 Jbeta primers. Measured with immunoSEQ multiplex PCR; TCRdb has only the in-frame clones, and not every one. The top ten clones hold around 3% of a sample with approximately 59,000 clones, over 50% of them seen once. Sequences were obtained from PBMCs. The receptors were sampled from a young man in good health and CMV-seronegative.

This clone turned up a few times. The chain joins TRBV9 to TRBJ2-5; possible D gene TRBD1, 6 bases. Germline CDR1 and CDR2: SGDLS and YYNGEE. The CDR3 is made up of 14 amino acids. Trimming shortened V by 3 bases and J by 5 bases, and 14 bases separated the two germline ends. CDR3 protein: CASSAAGVWETQYF. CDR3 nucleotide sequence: TGTGCCAGCAGCGCTGCAGGGGTTTGGGAGACCCAGTACTTC.

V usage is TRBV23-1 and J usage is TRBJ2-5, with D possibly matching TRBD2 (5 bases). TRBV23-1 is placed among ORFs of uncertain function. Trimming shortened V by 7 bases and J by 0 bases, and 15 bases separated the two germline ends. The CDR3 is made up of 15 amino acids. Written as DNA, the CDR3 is TGCGCCAGCATAAAGCGGCCCCCATACCAAGAGACCCAGTACTTC. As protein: CASIKRPPYQETQYF.

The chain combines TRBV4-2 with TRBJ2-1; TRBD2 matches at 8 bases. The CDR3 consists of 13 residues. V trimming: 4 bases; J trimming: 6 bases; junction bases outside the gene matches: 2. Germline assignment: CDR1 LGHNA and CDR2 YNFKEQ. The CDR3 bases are TGTGCCAGCAGCCTCGGACTAGCCAATGAGCAGTTCTTC. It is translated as CASSLGLANEQFF.

CDR3 region: CASSSERYSNQPQHF. CDR3 DNA sequence: TGTGCCAGCAGCTCCGAGCGTTATAGCAATCAGCCCCAGCATTTT. The chain is built from TRBV9 and TRBJ1-5; D is unresolved. Germline CDR1 reads SGDLS; CDR2 reads YYNGEE. V lost 4 bases and J lost 0, with 11 bases in between. CDR3 length: 15 amino acids.

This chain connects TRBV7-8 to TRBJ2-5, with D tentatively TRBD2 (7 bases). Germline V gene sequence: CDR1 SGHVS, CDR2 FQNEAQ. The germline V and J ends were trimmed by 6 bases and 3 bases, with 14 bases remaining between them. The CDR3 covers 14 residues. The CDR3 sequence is CASRLGRGEETQYF. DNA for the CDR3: TGTGCCAGCAGACTTGGGAGGGGGGAAGAGACCCAGTACTTC.

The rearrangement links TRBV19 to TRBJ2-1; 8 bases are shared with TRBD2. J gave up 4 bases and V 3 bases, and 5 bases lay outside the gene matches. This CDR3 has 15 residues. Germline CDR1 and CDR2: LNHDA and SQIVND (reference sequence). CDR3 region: CASSISSGGYNEQFF. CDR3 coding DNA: TGTGCCAGTAGTATCTCGAGCGGGGGATACAATGAGCAGTTCTTC. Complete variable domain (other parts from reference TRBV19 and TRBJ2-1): DGGITQSPKYLFRKEGQNVTLSCEQNLNHDAMYWYRQDPGQGLRLIYYSQIVNDFQKGDIAEGYSVSREKKESFPLTVTSAQKNPTAFYLCASSISSGGYNEQFFGPGTRLTVL.

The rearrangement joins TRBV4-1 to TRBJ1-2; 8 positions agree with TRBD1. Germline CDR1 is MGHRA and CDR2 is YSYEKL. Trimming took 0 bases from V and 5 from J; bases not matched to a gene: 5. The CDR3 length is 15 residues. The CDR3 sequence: CASSQERTGSYGYTF. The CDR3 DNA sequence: TGCGCCAGCAGCCAAGAACGGACAGGGTCTTATGGCTACACCTTC.

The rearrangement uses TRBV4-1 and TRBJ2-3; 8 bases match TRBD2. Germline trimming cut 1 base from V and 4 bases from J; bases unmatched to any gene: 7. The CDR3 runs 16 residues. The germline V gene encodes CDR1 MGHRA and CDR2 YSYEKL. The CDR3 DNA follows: TGCGCCAGCAGCCAAGGATGGGGAGCGGGGGCAGATACGCAGTATTTT. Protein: CASSQGWGAGADTQYF.

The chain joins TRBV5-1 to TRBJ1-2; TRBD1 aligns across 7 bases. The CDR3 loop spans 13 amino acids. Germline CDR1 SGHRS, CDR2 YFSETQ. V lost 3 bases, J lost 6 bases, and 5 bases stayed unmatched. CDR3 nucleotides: TGCGCCAGCAGCTCCGACAGGGCTAATGGCTACACCTTC. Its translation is CASSSDRANGYTF.

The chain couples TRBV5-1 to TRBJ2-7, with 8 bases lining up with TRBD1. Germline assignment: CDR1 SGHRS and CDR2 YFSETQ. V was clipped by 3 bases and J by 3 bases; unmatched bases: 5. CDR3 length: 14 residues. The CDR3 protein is CASSWGQDVYEQYF. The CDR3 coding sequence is TGCGCCAGCAGCTGGGGACAGGATGTCTACGAGCAGTACTTC.

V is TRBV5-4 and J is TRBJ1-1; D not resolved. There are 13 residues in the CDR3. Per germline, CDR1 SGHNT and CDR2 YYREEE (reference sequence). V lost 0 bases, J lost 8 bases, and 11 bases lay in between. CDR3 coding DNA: TGTGCCAGCAGCTTGGTGGGCGCACCGGAAGCTTTCTTT. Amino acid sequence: CASSLVGAPEAFF. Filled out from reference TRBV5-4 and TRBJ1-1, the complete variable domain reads ETGVTQSPTHLIKTRGQQVTLRCSSQSGHNTVSWYQQALGQGPQFIFQYYREEENGRGNFPPRFSGLQFPNYSSELNVNALELDDSALYLCASSLVGAPEAFFGQGTRLTVV.

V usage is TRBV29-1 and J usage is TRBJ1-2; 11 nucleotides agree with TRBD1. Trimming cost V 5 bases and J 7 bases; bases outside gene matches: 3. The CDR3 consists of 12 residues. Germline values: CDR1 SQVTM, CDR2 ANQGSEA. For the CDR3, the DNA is TGCAGCGTTACGGGACAGGGGGGTGGCTACACCTTC. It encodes CSVTGQGGGYTF.

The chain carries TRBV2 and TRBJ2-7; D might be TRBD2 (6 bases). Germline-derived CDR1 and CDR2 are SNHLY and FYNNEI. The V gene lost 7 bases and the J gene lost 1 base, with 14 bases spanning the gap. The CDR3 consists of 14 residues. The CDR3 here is CASITRTKSYEQYF. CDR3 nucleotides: TGTGCCAGCATTACTCGGACTAAGTCCTACGAGCAGTACTTC.

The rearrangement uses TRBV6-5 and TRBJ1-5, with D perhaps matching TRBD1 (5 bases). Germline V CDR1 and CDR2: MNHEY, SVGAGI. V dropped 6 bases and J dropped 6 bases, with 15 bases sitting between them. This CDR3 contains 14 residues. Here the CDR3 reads CASSTDGRGQPQHF. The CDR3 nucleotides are TGTGCCAGCAGCACGGACGGGAGGGGTCAGCCCCAGCATTTT.

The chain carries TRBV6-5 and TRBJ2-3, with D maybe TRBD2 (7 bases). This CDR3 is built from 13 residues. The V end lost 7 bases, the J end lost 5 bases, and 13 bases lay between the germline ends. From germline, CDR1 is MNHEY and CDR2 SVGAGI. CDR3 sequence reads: CASKRGGGDTQYF. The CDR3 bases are TGTGCCAGCAAAAGGGGGGGCGGAGATACGCAGTATTTT.

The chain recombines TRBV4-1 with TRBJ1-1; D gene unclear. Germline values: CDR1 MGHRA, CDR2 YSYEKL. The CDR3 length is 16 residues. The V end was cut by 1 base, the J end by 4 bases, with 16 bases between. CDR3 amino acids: CASSQAPPPAGTEAFF. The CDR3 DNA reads TGCGCCAGCAGCCAAGCTCCACCTCCGGCGGGCACTGAAGCTTTCTTT.

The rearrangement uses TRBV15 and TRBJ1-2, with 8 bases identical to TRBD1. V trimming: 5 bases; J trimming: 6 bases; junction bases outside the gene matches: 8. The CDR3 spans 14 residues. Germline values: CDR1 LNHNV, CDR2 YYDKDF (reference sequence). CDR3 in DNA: TGTGCCACCAGCGGAACAATGACAGGGGATGGCTACACCTTC. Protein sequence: CATSGTMTGDGYTF.

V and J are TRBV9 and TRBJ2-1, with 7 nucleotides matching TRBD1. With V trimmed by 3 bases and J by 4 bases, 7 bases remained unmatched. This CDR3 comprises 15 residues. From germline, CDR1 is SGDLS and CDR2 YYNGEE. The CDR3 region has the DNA TGTGCCAGCAGCGAGCGACAGGGCCAGTACAATGAGCAGTTCTTC. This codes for CASSERQGQYNEQFF.

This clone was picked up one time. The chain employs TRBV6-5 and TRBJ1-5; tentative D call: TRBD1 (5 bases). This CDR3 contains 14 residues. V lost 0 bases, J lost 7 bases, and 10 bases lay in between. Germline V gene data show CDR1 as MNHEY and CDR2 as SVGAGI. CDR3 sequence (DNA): TGTGCCAGCAGTTACTCACCAGGGAACCAGCCCCAGCATTTT. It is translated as CASSYSPGNQPQHF.

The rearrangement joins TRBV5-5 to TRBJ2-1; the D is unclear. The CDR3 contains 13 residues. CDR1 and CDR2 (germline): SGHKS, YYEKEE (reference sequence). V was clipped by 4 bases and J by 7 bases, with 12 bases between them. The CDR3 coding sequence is TGTGCCAGCAGCGGCAGATTGGTGAATGAGCAGTTCTTC. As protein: CASSGRLVNEQFF.

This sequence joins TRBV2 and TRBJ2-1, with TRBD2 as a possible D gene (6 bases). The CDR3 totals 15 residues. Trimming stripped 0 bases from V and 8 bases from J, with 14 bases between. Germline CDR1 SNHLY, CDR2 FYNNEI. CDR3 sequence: CASSEALGGFYEQFF. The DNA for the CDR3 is TGTGCCAGCAGTGAAGCGCTCGGGGGATTCTATGAGCAGTTCTTC.

The CDR3 DNA is TGTGCCTGGAGCAGTGGGGGACAGGGGTTTTCACCCCTCCACTTT. Its translation: CAWSSGGQGFSPLHF. The V and J genes are TRBV30 and TRBJ1-6, with 10 bases that match TRBD1. The CDR3 contains 15 residues. Germline assignment: CDR1 GTSNPN and CDR2 SVGIG (reference sequence). Trimming took 3 bases from V and 9 from J; bases not matched to a gene: 8.

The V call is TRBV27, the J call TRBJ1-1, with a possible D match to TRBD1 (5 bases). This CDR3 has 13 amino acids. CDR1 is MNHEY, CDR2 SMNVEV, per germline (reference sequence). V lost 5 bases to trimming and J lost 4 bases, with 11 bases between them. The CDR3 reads CASSLRDSTEAFF. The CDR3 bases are TGTGCCAGCAGTCTCAGGGATAGCACTGAAGCTTTCTTT.